This T cell receptor (beta chain) appears in the sequencing data of a study of T cell responses to AZD1222 COVID-19 vaccine. Profiling relied on immunoSEQ multiplex PCR, and the TCRdb table lists in-frame clones only, not all of them. The sample contains around 56,000 clones, around 92% of which appear only once. Trimming cost V 0 bases and J 4 bases; bases outside gene matches: 6. The V gene's germline CDR1 is LGHDT and CDR2 YNNKEL (reference sequence). This CDR3 has 18 residues. This sample comprised peripheral blood, obtained 28 days after the second AZD1222 dose. The chain is built from TRBV3-1 (or the pseudogene TRBV3-2) and TRBJ2-3, with 14 nucleotides matching TRBD2. The receptor's source is an adult who received the AZD1222 COVID-19 vaccine. The CDR3 spells CASSQDTGLAGVSDTQYF. CDR3 bases: TGTGCCAGCAGCCAAGATACGGGACTAGCGGGAGTATCAGATACGCAGTATTTT.